This passage covers 10 T cell receptor beta chains from one sample sequenced in a study of lymphopenia after photon versus proton radiotherapy. The table came from immunoSEQ multiplex PCR; TCRdb's copy has only in-frame clones and leaves some out. The sample carries approximately 35,000 clones, roughly nine tenths recorded once. Sequenced here: peripheral blood, sampled from a patient treated with photon-based radiotherapy. These receptors were obtained from a woman in her 50s with pancreatic cancer.

The chain has TRBV28 and TRBJ2-7; D gene unclear. CDR3 size: 11 residues. Germline loops: CDR1 MDHEN, CDR2 SYDVKM. The V end lost 5 bases, the J end lost 2 bases, and 4 bases lay between the germline ends. CDR3 amino acids: CASSRPYEQYF. The CDR3 DNA reads TGTGCCAGCAGTAGGCCCTACGAGCAGTACTTC.

The CDR3 DNA sequence: TGTGCCAGCAGCCCGACTGGGACTAGCTTCGGCGAGCAGTACTTC. This gives the protein CASSPTGTSFGEQYF. The rearrangement links TRBV5-4 to TRBJ2-7; 9 bases line up with TRBD2. Germline V gene sequence: CDR1 SGHNT, CDR2 YYREEE (reference sequence). J lost 6 bases, V lost 4 bases, and 11 bases had no gene match. This CDR3 has 15 residues.

The rearrangement links TRBV5-1 to TRBJ2-1, with 12 bases aligning to TRBD2. The CDR3 covers 15 residues. Trimming cost V 4 bases and J 9 bases; bases outside gene matches: 8. Germline-derived CDR1 and CDR2 are SGHRS and YFSETQ. CDR3 DNA sequence: TGCGCCAGCAGCATGGGACTAGCGGGTTTCGGTGAGCAGTTCTTC. Its protein product is CASSMGLAGFGEQFF.

V gene TRBV7-2 combines with J gene TRBJ2-7; 9 nucleotides agree with TRBD2. This CDR3 spans 18 amino acids. Germline CDR1 is SGHTA and CDR2 is FQGNSA. Trimming took 2 bases from V and 6 from J; bases not matched to a gene: 17. This CDR3 is CASSLRSGGLGSGSEQYF. CDR3 nucleotide sequence: TGTGCCAGCAGCTTAAGAAGCGGGGGGTTAGGGTCCGGTTCCGAGCAGTACTTC.

The chain combines TRBV28 with TRBJ2-3, with TRBD1 identical over 8 bases. The CDR3 is made up of 16 amino acids. The V segment lost 5 bases and the J segment 0 bases; nucleotides outside the gene matches: 7. Germline CDR1 MDHEN, CDR2 SYDVKM. The CDR3 DNA sequence: TGTGCCAGCAGTCTGCCCCGGACAGGGAGCACAGATACGCAGTATTTT. Amino acids: CASSLPRTGSTDTQYF.

The V call is TRBV5-1, the J call TRBJ1-3; D remains ambiguous. The CDR3 is 13 amino acids. V was cut by 6 bases and J by 4 bases, with 11 bases left in between. CDR1 is SGHRS, CDR2 YFSETQ, per germline. The CDR3 here is CASMVAPGNTIYF. CDR3 DNA: TGCGCCAGCATGGTGGCTCCAGGAAACACCATATATTTT.

The rearrangement uses TRBV28 and TRBJ2-2; unclear D gene. The CDR3 is 13 amino acids. Trimming left V 4 bases short and J 1 base short, with 4 bases between. CDR1 is MDHEN, CDR2 SYDVKM, per germline. The CDR3 spells CASSSENTGELFF. CDR3 in DNA: TGTGCCAGCAGTTCCGAGAACACCGGGGAGCTGTTTTTT.

CDR3 protein: CASSALDRAGEGYTF. The CDR3 coding sequence is TGTGCCAGCAGCGCCCTAGACAGGGCTGGAGAGGGCTACACCTTC. The chain has TRBV9 and TRBJ1-2, with TRBD1 matching over 7 bases. Trimming removed 3 bases from V and 8 bases from J; junction bases left unmatched: 13. CDR1 is SGDLS, CDR2 YYNGEE, per germline. This CDR3 spans 15 amino acids.

This chain connects TRBV7-9 to TRBJ2-7; D is unresolved. There are 14 residues in the CDR3. The V gene's germline CDR1 is SEHNR and CDR2 FQNEAQ (reference sequence). The V end lost 5 bases, the J end lost 5 bases, and 16 bases lay between the germline ends. CDR3 residues: CASSPGALGDEQYF. CDR3 bases: TGTGCCAGCAGCCCGGGCGCTCTGGGCGACGAGCAGTACTTC. Full variable domain (outside the CDR3, taken from reference TRBV7-9 and TRBJ2-7): DTGVSQNPRHKITKRGQNVTFRCDPISEHNRLYWYRQTLGQGPEFLTYFQNEAQLEKSRLLSDRFSAERPKGSFSTLEIQRTEQGDSAMYLCASSPGALGDEQYFGPGTRLTVT.

J is TRBJ1-2 and V is TRBV7-9; TRBD1 is a possible D gene (5 bases). V dropped 5 bases and J dropped 5 bases, with 18 bases sitting between them. This CDR3 contains 15 residues. Germline values: CDR1 SEHNR, CDR2 FQNEAQ (reference sequence). The chain's CDR3 is CASSHRDRGIYGYTF. CDR3 nucleotides: TGTGCCAGCAGCCACCGGGACCGAGGAATTTATGGCTACACCTTC.